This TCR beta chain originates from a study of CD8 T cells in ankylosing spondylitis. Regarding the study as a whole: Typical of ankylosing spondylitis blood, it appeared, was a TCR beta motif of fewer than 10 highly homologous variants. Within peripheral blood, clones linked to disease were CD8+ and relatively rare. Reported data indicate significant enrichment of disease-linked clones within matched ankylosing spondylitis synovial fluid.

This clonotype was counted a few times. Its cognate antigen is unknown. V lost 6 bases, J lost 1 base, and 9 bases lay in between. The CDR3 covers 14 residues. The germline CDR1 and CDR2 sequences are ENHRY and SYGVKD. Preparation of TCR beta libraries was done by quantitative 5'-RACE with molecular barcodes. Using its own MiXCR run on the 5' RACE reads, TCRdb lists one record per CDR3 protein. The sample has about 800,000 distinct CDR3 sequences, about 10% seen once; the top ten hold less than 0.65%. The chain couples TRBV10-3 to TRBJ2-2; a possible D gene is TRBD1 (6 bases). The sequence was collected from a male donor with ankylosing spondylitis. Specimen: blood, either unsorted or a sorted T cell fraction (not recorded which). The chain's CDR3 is CAIRQQGNTGELFF. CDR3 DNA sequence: TGTGCCATCAGGCAACAGGGGAACACCGGGGAGCTGTTTTTT.